This is a list of T cell receptor beta chains from one sample in a study of long-term antiretroviral therapy in people with HIV. The data were produced by immunoSEQ multiplex PCR, yet TCRdb's version contains in-frame clones alone and is incomplete. The sample has about 38,000 clones, roughly 80% seen once. Specimen: unsorted PBMCs, collected 1.5 years after starting antiretroviral therapy. Every receptor here comes from a man aged 18 to 35 with HIV. The CDR3 runs from the conserved cysteine through the conserved F or W. The D gene is left open where the match is weak. Part of the rows lack a size; the others show once, few, many or a class for expanded clones.

clone size: NA; V gene: TRBV27; J gene: TRBJ2-3; D gene: NA; CDR3 protein: CASGIGPDTQYF; CDR3 DNA: TGTGCCAGCGGCATAGGGCCAGATACGCAGTATTTT
clone size: NA; V gene: TRBV29-1; J gene: TRBJ2-1; D gene: NA; CDR3 protein: CSVKLWGIDWGEQFF; CDR3 DNA: TGCAGCGTAAAGTTATGGGGTATTGACTGGGGTGAGCAGTTCTTC
clone size: once; V gene: TRBV19; J gene: TRBJ1-1; D gene: TRBD1; CDR3 protein: CASKQGAVEAFF; CDR3 DNA: TGTGCCAGCAAACAGGGGGCAGTTGAAGCTTTCTTT
clone size: NA; V gene: TRBV18; J gene: TRBJ2-1; D gene: TRBD2; CDR3 protein: CASSTGGSNEQFF; CDR3 DNA: TGTGCCAGCTCAACGGGAGGTTCCAATGAGCAGTTCTTC
clone size: NA; V gene: TRBV27; J gene: TRBJ1-1; D gene: TRBD1; CDR3 protein: CASKPGGRGTEAFF; CDR3 DNA: TGTGCCAGCAAACCAGGGGGTAGGGGCACTGAAGCTTTCTTT
clone size: NA; V gene: TRBV13; J gene: TRBJ2-1; D gene: NA; CDR3 protein: CASSYGTGFYNEQFF; CDR3 DNA: TGTGCCAGCAGCTATGGGACCGGTTTCTACAATGAGCAGTTCTTC
clone size: NA; V gene: TRBV4-3; J gene: TRBJ2-1; D gene: NA; CDR3 protein: CASSQDPQADNEQFF; CDR3 DNA: TGCGCCAGCAGCCAAGATCCTCAGGCGGACAATGAGCAGTTCTTC
clone size: NA; V gene: TRBV5-1; J gene: TRBJ2-3; D gene: TRBD2; CDR3 protein: CASSHSGIRDTQYF; CDR3 DNA: TGCGCCAGCAGCCATAGCGGGATCCGTGATACGCAGTATTTT
clone size: NA; V gene: TRBV9; J gene: TRBJ2-1; D gene: NA; CDR3 protein: CASSVKSWDSRSSYNEQFF; CDR3 DNA: TGTGCCAGCAGCGTTAAAAGTTGGGACTCAAGGAGCTCCTACAATGAGCAGTTCTTC
clone size: NA; V gene: TRBV6-6; J gene: TRBJ1-5; D gene: NA; CDR3 protein: CASRPSGGQPQHF; CDR3 DNA: TGTGCCAGCAGACCCAGTGGTGGACAGCCCCAGCATTTT
clone size: NA; V gene: TRBV7-2; J gene: TRBJ1-5; D gene: TRBD1; CDR3 protein: CASSLVGGGNQPQHF; CDR3 DNA: TGTGCCAGCAGCTTAGTAGGGGGCGGTAATCAGCCCCAGCATTTT
clone size: NA; V gene: TRBV10-3; J gene: TRBJ1-1; D gene: NA; CDR3 protein: CAIGLGGDTEAFF; CDR3 DNA: TGTGCCATCGGCCTCGGGGGCGACACTGAAGCTTTCTTT
clone size: few; V gene: TRBV5-4; J gene: TRBJ1-2; D gene: NA; CDR3 protein: CASSFRGGPGYTF; CDR3 DNA: TGTGCCAGCAGCTTCCGCGGGGGGCCTGGCTACACCTTC
clone size: few; V gene: TRBV6-1; J gene: TRBJ1-5; D gene: NA; CDR3 protein: CASSLNQPQHF; CDR3 DNA: TGTGCCAGCAGTTTGAATCAGCCCCAGCATTTT
clone size: NA; V gene: TRBV28; J gene: TRBJ2-7; D gene: TRBD1; CDR3 protein: CASSRPGQGLDEQYF; CDR3 DNA: TGTGCCAGCAGTCGACCGGGACAGGGATTAGACGAGCAGTACTTC
clone size: NA; V gene: TRBV4-3; J gene: TRBJ2-2; D gene: NA; CDR3 protein: CASSQEEGAYTNTGELFF; CDR3 DNA: TGCGCCAGCAGCCAAGAGGAGGGAGCCTACACGAACACCGGGGAGCTGTTTTTT
clone size: NA; V gene: TRBV9; J gene: TRBJ2-3; D gene: NA; CDR3 protein: CASSPPGTYYTQYF; CDR3 DNA: TGTGCCAGCAGTCCACCCGGGACTTACTACACGCAGTATTTT
clone size: once; V gene: TRBV7-9; J gene: TRBJ2-2; D gene: TRBD2; CDR3 protein: CASSLGLADGELFF; CDR3 DNA: TGTGCCAGCAGCTTAGGACTAGCGGACGGGGAGCTGTTTTTT
clone size: NA; V gene: TRBV28; J gene: TRBJ1-1; D gene: NA; CDR3 protein: CASSPFSRDAAFF; CDR3 DNA: TGTGCCAGCAGTCCTTTCTCCAGGGATGCAGCTTTCTTT
clone size: NA; V gene: TRBV2; J gene: TRBJ2-7; D gene: NA; CDR3 protein: CASMYSFGDEQYF; CDR3 DNA: TGTGCCAGCATGTACTCCTTCGGGGACGAGCAGTACTTC
clone size: few; V gene: TRBV18; J gene: TRBJ1-2; D gene: NA; CDR3 protein: CASSPPDGKDYTF; CDR3 DNA: TGTGCCAGCTCACCCCCAGACGGGAAGGACTACACCTTC
clone size: NA; V gene: TRBV7-9; J gene: TRBJ2-1; D gene: TRBD1; CDR3 protein: CASRDRANNEQFF; CDR3 DNA: TGTGCCAGCCGGGACAGGGCGAACAATGAGCAGTTCTTC
clone size: NA; V gene: TRBV6-5; J gene: TRBJ2-3; D gene: NA; CDR3 protein: CASSYRGYTDTQYF; CDR3 DNA: TGTGCCAGCAGTTACAGAGGGTACACAGATACGCAGTATTTT
clone size: NA; V gene: TRBV30; J gene: TRBJ2-3; D gene: TRBD2; CDR3 protein: CAWSVLLAGGRTDTQYF; CDR3 DNA: TGTGCCTGGAGTGTACTCCTAGCGGGAGGCCGGACAGATACGCAGTATTTT
clone size: NA; V gene: TRBV2; J gene: TRBJ1-4; D gene: NA; CDR3 protein: CASSQSWVFNEKLFF; CDR3 DNA: TGTGCCAGCAGTCAGTCATGGGTTTTTAATGAAAAACTGTTTTTT
clone size: few; V gene: TRBV19; J gene: TRBJ1-2; D gene: TRBD1; CDR3 protein: CASSISDRGAVRGYTF; CDR3 DNA: TGTGCCAGTAGTATCTCGGACAGGGGAGCTGTGCGTGGCTACACCTTC
clone size: NA; V gene: TRBV13; J gene: TRBJ2-1; D gene: TRBD2; CDR3 protein: CASSPNLAGGIYNEQFF; CDR3 DNA: TGTGCCAGCAGCCCAAACCTAGCGGGAGGGATATACAATGAGCAGTTCTTC
clone size: NA; V gene: TRBV6-1; J gene: TRBJ1-1; D gene: TRBD1; CDR3 protein: CASSRTGDTEAFF; CDR3 DNA: TGTGCCAGCAGTAGGACAGGGGACACTGAAGCTTTCTTT
clone size: NA; V gene: TRBV5-1; J gene: TRBJ2-1; D gene: TRBD1; CDR3 protein: CASQTGVHNEQFF; CDR3 DNA: TGCGCCAGCCAAACAGGGGTACACAATGAGCAGTTCTTC
clone size: NA; V gene: TRBV7-9; J gene: TRBJ2-5; D gene: NA; CDR3 protein: CASTQIPGDGQETQYF; CDR3 DNA: TGTGCCAGCACTCAAATTCCAGGGGACGGTCAAGAGACCCAGTACTTC
clone size: NA; V gene: TRBV6-6; J gene: TRBJ1-4; D gene: NA; CDR3 protein: CASSFQANEKLFF; CDR3 DNA: TGTGCCAGCAGTTTTCAGGCTAATGAAAAACTGTTTTTT
clone size: NA; V gene: TRBV29-1; J gene: TRBJ2-5; D gene: TRBD1; CDR3 protein: CSVEDLWTGSQETQYF; CDR3 DNA: TGCAGCGTTGAAGATCTCTGGACAGGGAGCCAAGAGACCCAGTACTTC
clone size: NA; V gene: TRBV5-6; J gene: TRBJ2-7; D gene: NA; CDR3 protein: CASSLGLGYEQYF; CDR3 DNA: TGTGCCAGCAGCTTGGGACTAGGCTACGAGCAGTACTTC
clone size: NA; V gene: TRBV7-2; J gene: TRBJ2-1; D gene: NA; CDR3 protein: CASSLVLGPYNEQFF; CDR3 DNA: TGTGCCAGCAGCTTAGTGTTGGGACCCTACAATGAGCAGTTCTTC
clone size: NA; V gene: TRBV13; J gene: TRBJ2-2; D gene: NA; CDR3 protein: CASSLEGSQYGELFF; CDR3 DNA: TGTGCCAGCAGCTTAGAAGGGAGCCAGTACGGGGAGCTGTTTTTT
clone size: few; V gene: TRBV19; J gene: TRBJ1-2; D gene: NA; CDR3 protein: CASTWSRGPYGYTF; CDR3 DNA: TGTGCCAGTACTTGGAGTCGGGGGCCCTATGGCTACACCTTC
clone size: NA; V gene: TRBV27; J gene: TRBJ2-7; D gene: NA; CDR3 protein: CASRPLDRVLHEQYF; CDR3 DNA: TGTGCCAGCAGACCCCTGGACAGAGTATTACACGAGCAGTACTTC